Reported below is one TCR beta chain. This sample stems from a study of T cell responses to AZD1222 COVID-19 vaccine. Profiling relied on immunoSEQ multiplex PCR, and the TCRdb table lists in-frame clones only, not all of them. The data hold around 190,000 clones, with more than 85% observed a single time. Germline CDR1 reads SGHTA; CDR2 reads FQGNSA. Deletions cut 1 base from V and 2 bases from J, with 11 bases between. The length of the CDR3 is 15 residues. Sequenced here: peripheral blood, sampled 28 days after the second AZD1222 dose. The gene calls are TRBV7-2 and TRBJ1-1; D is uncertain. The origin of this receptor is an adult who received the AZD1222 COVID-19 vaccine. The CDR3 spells CASSLVGRTNTEAFF. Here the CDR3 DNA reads TGTGCCAGCAGCTTAGTAGGCAGAACCAACACTGAAGCTTTCTTT.